This is a list of T cell receptor beta chains from one sample in a study of T cell changes during pregnancy in multiple sclerosis. Some clones are missing from TCRdb's copy, which holds only in-frame ones; the method was immunoSEQ multiplex PCR. Altogether about 39,000 clones are present, about 88% being singletons, with the ten largest covering around 4.1%. The starting material was CD8+ T cells from peripheral blood mononuclear cells, obtained in the first trimester of pregnancy. These receptors were taken from a female donor with multiple sclerosis, enrolled in a pregnancy study. CDR3s include the opening cysteine and the closing phenylalanine or tryptophan. Each record gives: J gene, V gene, D gene, clone size, CDR3 length, CDR3 DNA, CDR3 protein. D genes are given only for firm matches. The size of a clone is reported for some rows only, either as once, few or many, or as a class for expanded clones.

TRBJ1-1 | TRBV18 | NA | NA | 12 | TGTGCCAGCCCAGGGGTGGACACTGAAGCTTTCTTT | CASPGVDTEAFF
TRBJ1-5 | TRBV5-6 | NA | NA | 13 | TGTGCCAGCAGCTTCGGGGGGAATCAGCCCCAGCATTTT | CASSFGGNQPQHF
TRBJ1-1 | TRBV4-1 | TRBD1 | NA | 13 | TGCGCCAGCAGCCCCCTACAGGGGATTGAAGCTTTCTTT | CASSPLQGIEAFF
TRBJ1-2 | TRBV14 | NA | NA | 14 | TGTGCCAGCGGTGGGAGGTCCTCCAATATTGGCTACACCTTC | CASGGRSSNIGYTF
TRBJ1-2 | TRBV9 | NA | NA | 15 | TGTGCCAGCAGCGTTAGGTCGACGGGAGACTATGGCTACACCTTC | CASSVRSTGDYGYTF
TRBJ2-7 | TRBV25-1 | NA | many | 11 | TGTGCCAGCACAGGCAGCTACGAGCAGTACTTC | CASTGSYEQYF
TRBJ2-1 | TRBV7-6 | TRBD2 | many | 14 | TGTGCCAGCAGCCCTTTGGGGGGGTCAGATGAGCAGTTCTTC | CASSPLGGSDEQFF
TRBJ2-1 | TRBV7-3 | TRBD2 | NA | 16 | TGTGCCAGCAGCTTAACCTCCGGGACTAGTGTGAATGAGCAGTTCTTC | CASSLTSGTSVNEQFF
TRBJ2-7 | TRBV5-6 | NA | NA | 12 | TGTGCCAGCAGCGCGTTAACGGGCGAGCAGTACTTC | CASSALTGEQYF
TRBJ2-1 | TRBV19 | TRBD2 | NA | 16 | TGTGCCAGTAGTATGATAGCGGGCAGCTCCTACAATGAGCAGTTCTTC | CASSMIAGSSYNEQFF
TRBJ1-1 | TRBV27 | NA | NA | 13 | TGTGCCAGCAGTTTGACAGTGAACACTGAAGCTTTCTTT | CASSLTVNTEAFF
TRBJ2-7 | TRBV10-3 | NA | NA | 13 | TGTGCCACCGGAGCCGGACAGCCCTACGAGCAGTACTTC | CATGAGQPYEQYF
TRBJ2-7 | TRBV7-2 | NA | NA | 16 | TGTGCCAGCAGCTCACCGGCCGCTCCCAGGCCTAACGAGCAGTACTTC | CASSSPAAPRPNEQYF
TRBJ1-1 | TRBV19 | TRBD1 | NA | 12 | TGTGCCAGTAGACAGGGGGCCACTGAAGCTTTCTTT | CASRQGATEAFF
TRBJ2-7 | TRBV10-1 | TRBD2 | NA | 15 | TGCGCCTTATCCCTTATCCGGGACTATACCTACGAGCAGTACTTC | CALSLIRDYTYEQYF
TRBJ2-1 | TRBV15 | NA | NA | 17 | TGTGCCACCAGCAGAGTACTAGGCATCGGCGCCTACAATGAGCAGTTCTTC | CATSRVLGIGAYNEQFF
TRBJ2-3 | TRBV6-4 | NA | NA | 14 | TGTGCCAGCAGTGACTCTGGTAGCCCAGATACGCAGTATTTT | CASSDSGSPDTQYF
TRBJ1-6 | TRBV6-1 | NA | NA | 15 | TGTGCCAGCAGCCCCAGGGGCGAAGGGGGTTCACCCCTCCACTTT | CASSPRGEGGSPLHF
TRBJ2-2 | TRBV9 | NA | once | 16 | TGTGCCAGCAGCGTAAAAGTATCAGGGAACACCGGGGAGCTGTTTTTT | CASSVKVSGNTGELFF
TRBJ2-5 | TRBV6-6 | TRBD2 | NA | 12 | TGTGCCAGCGCCGGACTAGTAGAGACCCAGTACTTC | CASAGLVETQYF
TRBJ2-3 | TRBV9 | NA | NA | 14 | TGTGCCAGCAGCGAGGGGTGGGGGGCAGATACGCAGTATTTT | CASSEGWGADTQYF
TRBJ2-6 | TRBV7-6 | NA | NA | 16 | TGTGCCAGCAGCTTAGGGGGCCCGTCTGGCGCCAACGTCCTGACTTTC | CASSLGGPSGANVLTF
TRBJ1-1 | TRBV7-6 | NA | NA | 17 | TGTGCCAGCAGCCAAGACCCCGGACAGCCGTGGGGCACTGAAGCTTTCTTT | CASSQDPGQPWGTEAFF
TRBJ1-5 | TRBV5-4 | TRBD1 | NA | 15 | TGTGCCAGCAGCTTGGGACAGGGGGCTAATCAGCCCCAGCATTTT | CASSLGQGANQPQHF
TRBJ1-1 | TRBV11-2 | TRBD1 | NA | 14 | TGTGCCAGCTCACAGGGGACACCGAACACTGAAGCTTTCTTT | CASSQGTPNTEAFF
TRBJ2-5 | TRBV7-9 | NA | NA | 13 | TGTGCCAGCAGCTTAACCGGAGGAGAGACCCAGTACTTC | CASSLTGGETQYF
TRBJ1-2 | TRBV2 | NA | once | 14 | TGTGCCAGCAGTCCAGCCCGGGACATATATGGCTACACCTTC | CASSPARDIYGYTF
TRBJ2-3 | TRBV6-4 | TRBD2 | few | 15 | TGTGCCAGCAGTGACGGGGCGGGGGATTTAGATACGCAGTATTTT | CASSDGAGDLDTQYF
TRBJ2-5 | TRBV9 | NA | NA | 15 | TGTGCCAGCAGCGCGGAGCTCGGGTACCAAGAGACCCAGTACTTC | CASSAELGYQETQYF
TRBJ2-7 | TRBV7-9 | NA | NA | 13 | TGTGCCAGCAGCAACGGACATCCCTACGAGCAGTACTTC | CASSNGHPYEQYF
TRBJ1-2 | TRBV19 | TRBD1 | NA | 15 | TGTGCCAGTAGTCATGGACAGGGGGCTGGCTATGGCTACACCTTC | CASSHGQGAGYGYTF
TRBJ2-7 | TRBV10-3 | NA | NA | 13 | TGTGCCATCAGTGACCCGACAGTTAACGAGCAGTACTTC | CAISDPTVNEQYF
TRBJ1-6 | TRBV27 | NA | NA | 15 | TGTGCCAGCAGTTTTTCGTCGGCGGGGGGGTCACCCCTCCACTTT | CASSFSSAGGSPLHF
TRBJ2-3 | TRBV9 | TRBD2 | NA | 17 | TGTGCCAGCAGCGGACTAGCGGGGGGGCGTAGCACAGATACGCAGTATTTT | CASSGLAGGRSTDTQYF
TRBJ2-2 | TRBV12-5 | NA | NA | 10 | TGTGCATCGGGGGGCGGTGAGCTGTTTTTT | CASGGGELFF
TRBJ1-2 | TRBV7-9 | TRBD1 | NA | 15 | TGTGCCAGCAGCTTCTGGGACAGGGGCCAAGGTGGCTACACCTTC | CASSFWDRGQGGYTF
TRBJ1-2 | TRBV15 | TRBD1 | few | 21 | TGTGCCACCAGCAGCGAGGGGACAGGGGGCGATTGGTGGTTGTGGTATGGTGGCTACACCTTC | CATSSEGTGGDWWLWYGGYTF
TRBJ2-1 | TRBV4-2 | TRBD2 | NA | 13 | TGTGCCAGCAGCCAAGCGGCGGGGGGGTCAGCTTTCTTC | CASSQAAGGSAFF
TRBJ2-7 | TRBV27 | NA | NA | 13 | TGTGCCAGCAGGGACATGGCGACCTACGAGCAGTACTTC | CASRDMATYEQYF
TRBJ1-2 | TRBV30 | NA | NA | 12 | TGTGCCTGGAGTTACGGGTCGGCTGGCTACACCTTC | CAWSYGSAGYTF